This T cell receptor (beta chain) is from a study of shared clonotypes between healthy human individuals. Points from the study as a whole: Some naive CD4 clonotypes, around 4.7%, turned up in common across a handful of donors.

As concerns this clone: Its antigen is as yet unknown.

The CDR3 has 13 amino acids. Trimming left V 7 bases short and J 8 bases short, with 18 bases between. Germline loops: CDR1 SNHLY, CDR2 FYNNEI. TCRdb's copy holds only in-frame clones and misses some; the assay was immunoSEQ multiplex PCR. The sample shows under 1,100,000 clones, 75% of them seen only once. The chain recombines TRBV2 with TRBJ2-7; D ambiguous. Sequencing was done on a sample of memory CD4+ T cells sorted from blood. Stated subset: CD45RA-negative fraction. The TCR originated in a man between 18 and 29 years old in good health. The CDR3 nucleotides are TGTGCCAGCACATTAGTTAGTTCTACGAAGCAGTACTTC. This gives the protein CASTLVSSTKQYF.